The text below deals with one T cell receptor beta chain. The record originates from a study of blood T cell repertoires in COVID-19. Study context: Samples came from the United States, Italy and Spain, spanning acute and convalescent COVID-19. PBMCs, B-cell-depleted T cells, or T cells provided the cDNA or gDNA that made up the material.

Profiling relied on immunoSEQ multiplex PCR, and the TCRdb table lists in-frame clones only, not all of them. This sample has roughly 190,000 clones, with about 88% found just once. This clonotype was sampled from a man aged 25 to 40 with acute or convalescent COVID-19. Source material: peripheral blood.

CDR3 coding DNA: TGTGCCTGGAGAGGCGGAGGGAAGGCCTACGAGCAGTACTTC. Translating gives CAWRGGGKAYEQYF. The chain is built from TRBV30 and TRBJ2-7, with D maybe TRBD2 (6 bases). This CDR3 has 14 amino acids. Germline CDR1 GTSNPN, CDR2 SVGIG (reference sequence). V lost 3 bases to trimming and J lost 2 bases, with 14 bases between them.